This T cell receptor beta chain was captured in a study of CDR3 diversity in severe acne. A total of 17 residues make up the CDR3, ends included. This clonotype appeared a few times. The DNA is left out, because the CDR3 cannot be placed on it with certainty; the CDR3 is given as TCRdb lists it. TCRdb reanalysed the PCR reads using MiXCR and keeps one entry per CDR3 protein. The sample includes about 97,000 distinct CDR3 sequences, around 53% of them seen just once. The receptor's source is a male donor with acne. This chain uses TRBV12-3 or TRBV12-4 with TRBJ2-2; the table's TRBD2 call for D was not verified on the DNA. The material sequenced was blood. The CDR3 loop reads CASSLGDYEQYFGELFF.